The 20 T cell receptor beta chains listed next were all sequenced from one sample in a study of cytomegalovirus exposure and HLA in healthy donors. Researchers ran the PCR with 60 Vbeta and 13 Jbeta primers. Sequenced by immunoSEQ multiplex PCR; TCRdb stores in-frame clones only, minus some. Of some 130,000 clones in the sample, around 84% were seen once. Sequenced sample: PBMCs. The receptor set was obtained from a man between 45 and 60 years old in good health and CMV-seronegative.

J is TRBJ1-4 and V is TRBV30; 7 nucleotides line up with TRBD1. V lost 0 bases and J lost 5; bases outside the gene matches: 12. The CDR3 has 17 amino acids. Germline CDR1 GTSNPN, CDR2 SVGIG (reference sequence). DNA of the CDR3: TGTGCCTGGAGTGTACTGACAGGGTCGTATTCCAATGAAAAACTGTTTTTT. As protein: CAWSVLTGSYSNEKLFF.

This clone has a single count. The chain has TRBV19 and TRBJ2-7, with TRBD1 matching 9 bases. The germline V gene encodes CDR1 LNHDA and CDR2 SQIVND (reference sequence). Germline trimming cut 5 bases from V and 0 bases from J; bases unmatched to any gene: 5. CDR3 size: 15 residues. The chain's CDR3 is CASSGWTGVSYEQYF. The CDR3, as DNA: TGTGCCAGTAGTGGCTGGACAGGGGTCTCCTACGAGCAGTACTTC.

This clone was seen only once. The chain has TRBV5-4 and TRBJ2-3; D is uncertain. The germline CDR1 and CDR2 sequences are SGHNT and YYREEE (reference sequence). Trimming removed 1 base from V and 3 bases from J, with 6 bases in between. The CDR3 length is 13 residues. The CDR3: CASSLPGTDTQYF. CDR3 nucleotide sequence: TGTGCCAGCAGCTTGCCAGGTACAGATACGCAGTATTTT. The variable domain in full, completed from reference TRBV5-4 and TRBJ2-3, reads ETGVTQSPTHLIKTRGQQVTLRCSSQSGHNTVSWYQQALGQGPQFIFQYYREEENGRGNFPPRFSGLQFPNYSSELNVNALELDDSALYLCASSLPGTDTQYFGPGTRLTVL.

The J gene is TRBJ2-7, the V gene TRBV7-2; D might be TRBD1 (5 bases). Trimming cost V 3 bases and J 2 bases, with 14 bases left between them. This CDR3 is built from 15 residues. The V gene's germline CDR1 is SGHTA and CDR2 FQGNSA. This CDR3 is CASSFGPQVTYEQYF. The CDR3 DNA reads TGTGCCAGCAGCTTTGGCCCACAGGTAACCTACGAGCAGTACTTC.

Points on this clone: Sequence at one end of the junction differs from germline and may be a read error. The chain has TRBV9 and TRBJ2-5; D perhaps matches TRBD2 (5 bases). Germline values: CDR1 SGDLS, CDR2 YYNGEE. This CDR3 is 13 amino acids long. The CDR3 reads CASSGTVQEAQYF. In nucleotides, the CDR3 is TGTGCCAGCAGCGGGACTGTACAAGAGGCCCAGTACTTC. Complete variable domain (other parts from reference TRBV9 and TRBJ2-5): DSGVTQTPKHLITATGQRVTLRCSPRSGDLSVYWYQQSLDQGLQFLIQYYNGEERAKGNILERFSAQQFPDLHSELNLSSLELGDSALYFCASSGTVQEAQYFGPGTRLLVL.

The chain combines TRBV7-3 with TRBJ2-7; TRBD2 matches at 7 bases. The CDR3 contains 14 residues. Germline V CDR1 and CDR2: SGHTA, FQGTGA. Trimming at V came to 0 bases and at J to 1 base, leaving 0 bases not matched to a gene. The CDR3 loop reads CASSLTGGSYEQYF. As DNA, the CDR3 is TGTGCCAGCAGCTTAACGGGGGGGTCCTACGAGCAGTACTTC. Combining the CDR3 with reference TRBV7-3 and TRBJ2-7 gives the whole variable domain GAGVSQTPSNKVTEKGKYVELRCDPISGHTALYWYRQSLGQGPEFLIYFQGTGAADDSGLPNDRFFAVRPEGSVSTLKIQRTERGDSAVYLCASSLTGGSYEQYFGPGTRLTVT.

The genes are TRBV6-1 and TRBJ1-5; possibly TRBD1 for D (5 bases). Germline V gene lookup returns CDR1 MNHNS and CDR2 SASEGT. The germline V and J ends were trimmed by 0 bases and 5 bases, with 11 bases remaining between them. The CDR3 length is 15 residues. CDR3 DNA sequence: TGTGCCAGCAGTGAAGCGGGGGGGAACTATCAGCCCCAGCATTTT. It is translated as CASSEAGGNYQPQHF.

The V gene is TRBV25-1, the J gene TRBJ1-4, with a weak D call TRBD1 (6 bases). Trimming took off 5 bases at V and 0 bases at J, with 13 bases between the two ends. The germline gives CDR1 MGHDK, CDR2 SYGVNS. The CDR3 spans 16 residues. The CDR3 sequence: CASSRQYRATNEKLFF. In nucleotides, the CDR3 is TGTGCCAGCAGTAGACAGTACAGGGCAACTAATGAAAAACTGTTTTTT.

The V gene is TRBV5-4, the J gene TRBJ1-6; TRBD1 aligns across 7 bases. Germline CDR1 and CDR2: SGHNT and YYREEE (reference sequence). V shed 7 bases and J 12 bases; nucleotides not matched to a gene: 7. CDR3 length: 12 amino acids. For the CDR3, the DNA is TGTGCCAGCTCCCCAGGGGGTGAACCCCTCCACTTT. Translating it yields CASSPGGEPLHF. Full variable domain (outside the CDR3, taken from reference TRBV5-4 and TRBJ1-6): ETGVTQSPTHLIKTRGQQVTLRCSSQSGHNTVSWYQQALGQGPQFIFQYYREEENGRGNFPPRFSGLQFPNYSSELNVNALELDDSALYLCASSPGGEPLHFGNGTRLTVT.

The gene calls are TRBV6-5 and TRBJ2-3; 9 positions agree with TRBD2. The length of the CDR3 is 15 residues. The junction had 11 bases not matched to a gene; V was cut back by 10 bases and J by 3 bases. Germline V gene lookup returns CDR1 MNHEY and CDR2 SVGAGI. CDR3 sequence reads: CATLPEAGGTDTQYF. The CDR3 DNA sequence: TGTGCCACCCTCCCCGAGGCGGGGGGGACAGATACGCAGTATTTT.

V gene TRBV5-1 combines with J gene TRBJ2-1, with D perhaps TRBD1 (6 bases). The CDR3 is 16 amino acids. CDR1 SGHRS and CDR2 YFSETQ come from the germline V gene. Trimming stripped 2 bases from V and 1 base from J, with 13 bases between. The CDR3 coding sequence is TGCGCCAGCAGCTTCCGGTCAGGGGTTTCCTACAATGAGCAGTTCTTC. Translation gives CASSFRSGVSYNEQFF.

The chain couples TRBV4-3 to TRBJ2-1; D ambiguous. The CDR3 runs 13 residues. The germline V gene has CDR1 LGHNA and CDR2 YSLEER. The V end was cut by 0 bases, the J end by 14 bases, with 14 bases between. CDR3 sequence reads: CASSQEYPAEKFF. CDR3 DNA: TGCGCCAGCAGCCAAGAGTACCCCGCCGAGAAGTTCTTC.

This sequence joins TRBV6-1 and TRBJ1-3; the D gene is possibly TRBD1 (6 bases). The CDR3 has 14 residues. The germline V and J ends were trimmed by 1 base and 7 bases, with 11 bases remaining between them. The V gene's germline CDR1 is MNHNS and CDR2 SASEGT. The CDR3 DNA sequence: TGTGCCAGCAGTGAAGATAGTAGGGGGAACACCATATATTTT. It codes for CASSEDSRGNTIYF.

J is TRBJ2-1 and V is TRBV4-2; 14 positions match TRBD2. Germline CDR1 LGHNA, CDR2 YNFKEQ. V shed 7 bases, J shed 0 bases, and the junction held 11 bases outside the gene matches. This CDR3 has 19 amino acids. CDR3 loop: CASNRGTSGGLPSYNEQFF. The CDR3 region has the DNA TGTGCCAGCAACCGCGGGACTAGCGGGGGCCTTCCCTCCTACAATGAGCAGTTCTTC.

The chain carries TRBV7-8 and TRBJ2-1; 10 bases are a match to TRBD2. This CDR3 has 17 residues. V gave up 4 bases and J gave up 4 bases; unmatched junction bases: 10. CDR1 is SGHVS and CDR2 is FQNEAQ in the germline V gene. The CDR3 nucleotides read TGTGCCAGCAGCTCAACCTCTAGCGGGGGACGTTACAATGAGCAGTTCTTC. This encodes CASSSTSSGGRYNEQFF.

The V call is TRBV6-5, the J call TRBJ1-1; TRBD1 is a possible D gene (6 bases). The ends were cut back, 2 bases at V and 6 bases at J, with 16 bases in the middle. From germline, CDR1 is MNHEY and CDR2 SVGAGI. The CDR3 sequence is 15 residues long. The CDR3 nucleotides are TGTGCCAGCAGTTACCCCAGGGGCGGCCATCCTGAAGCTTTCTTT. Translated: CASSYPRGGHPEAFF.

The rearrangement joins TRBV18 to TRBJ1-5; TRBD1 matches at 9 bases. Looked up from germline, CDR1 is KGHSH and CDR2 is LQKENI. J was trimmed by 9 bases and V by 3 bases; bases with no gene match: 9. The CDR3 totals 15 residues. The CDR3 loop reads CASSPGQGEGRPQHF. CDR3 nucleotide sequence: TGTGCCAGCTCACCGGGACAGGGAGAAGGGAGGCCCCAGCATTTT.

The chain has TRBV4-1 and TRBJ2-5; the match to TRBD1 covers 8 bases. The CDR3 has 15 amino acids. Germline V gene lookup returns CDR1 MGHRA and CDR2 YSYEKL. V was pared by 3 bases and J by 0 bases, with 3 bases of the junction left unmatched. CDR3 region: CASSQRTGYQETQYF. The DNA of the CDR3 is TGCGCCAGCAGCCAGCGGACAGGGTACCAAGAGACCCAGTACTTC.

For this clone: The germline gene is not matched at one end of the junction; a read error may be the cause. V usage is TRBV7-7 and J usage is TRBJ2-5, with TRBD2 matching 8 bases. The CDR3 runs to 13 residues. Germline values: CDR1 SSHAT, CDR2 FNYEAQ (reference sequence). Here the CDR3 reads CASSPGLVETQYF. The CDR3 DNA reads as TGTGCTAGCAGCCCGGGACTAGTCGAGACCCAGTACTTC.

The J gene is TRBJ2-6, the V gene TRBV9, with D possibly being TRBD1 (6 bases). The CDR3 length is 15 residues. CDR1 and CDR2 (germline): SGDLS, YYNGEE. V gave up 0 bases and J gave up 2 bases, with 6 bases separating them. CDR3 protein: CASSVEGAGANVLTF. The CDR3 DNA reads as TGTGCCAGCAGCGTAGAGGGGGCTGGGGCCAACGTCCTGACTTTC.